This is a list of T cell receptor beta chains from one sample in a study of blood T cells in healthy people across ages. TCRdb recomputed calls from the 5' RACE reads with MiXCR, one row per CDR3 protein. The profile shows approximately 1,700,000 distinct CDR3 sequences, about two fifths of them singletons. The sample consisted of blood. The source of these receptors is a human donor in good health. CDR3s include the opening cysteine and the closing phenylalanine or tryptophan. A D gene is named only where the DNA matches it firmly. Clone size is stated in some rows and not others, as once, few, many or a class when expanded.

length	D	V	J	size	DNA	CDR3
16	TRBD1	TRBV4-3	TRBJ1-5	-	TGCGCCAGCAGCCAAGATCCAGCAGGGGGGAATCAGCCCCAGCATTTT	CASSQDPAGGNQPQHF
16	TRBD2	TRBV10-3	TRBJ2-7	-	TGTGCCATCAGTGAGTCCGGCCAGCGGGGGGCCTACGAGCAGTACTTC	CAISESGQRGAYEQYF
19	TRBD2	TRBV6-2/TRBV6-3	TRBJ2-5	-	TGTGCCAGCAGTTACCTACCCCCAGGAGCGGGGGGACCGTGGGAGACCCAGTACTTC	CASSYLPPGAGGPWETQYF
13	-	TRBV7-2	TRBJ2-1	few	TGTGCCAGCAGCCCCGCGGTTTACAATGAGCAGTTCTTC	CASSPAVYNEQFF
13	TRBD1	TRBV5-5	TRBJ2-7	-	TGTGCCAGCAGCTTGGGGGACAGTGTCGAGCAGTACTTC	CASSLGDSVEQYF
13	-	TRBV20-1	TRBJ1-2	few	TGCAGTGCTAGGAGGACAGAGAACTATGGCTACACCTTC	CSARRTENYGYTF
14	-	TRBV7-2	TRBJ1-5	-	TGTGCCAGCAGCTCCGGACGGAATAATCAGCCCCAGCATTTT	CASSSGRNNQPQHF
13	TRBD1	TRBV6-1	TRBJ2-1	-	TGTGCCAGCAGTTCGACAGGGCACAATGAGCAGTTCTTC	CASSSTGHNEQFF
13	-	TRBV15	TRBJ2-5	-	TGTGCCACCAGCGCTAGGGGAAGAGAGACCCAGTACTTC	CATSARGRETQYF
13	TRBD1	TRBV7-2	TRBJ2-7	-	TGTGCCAGCACCCGAACAGGGGATGACGAGCAGTACTTC	CASTRTGDDEQYF
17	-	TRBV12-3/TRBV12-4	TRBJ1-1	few	TGTGCCAGCATACCCAGGGCGGGCCACCTAATGAACACTGAAGCTTTCTTT	CASIPRAGHLMNTEAFF
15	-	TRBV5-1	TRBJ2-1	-	TGCGCCAGCAGCTTAACAGGGAGGGAGAGTAATGAGCAGTTCTTC	CASSLTGRESNEQFF
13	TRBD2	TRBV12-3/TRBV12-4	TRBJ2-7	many	TGTGCCAGCAGTTTAGGGGACTACTACGAGCAGTACTTC	CASSLGDYYEQYF
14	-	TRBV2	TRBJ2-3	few	TGTGCCACCGAGGGTGGCGGGTACACAGATACGCAGTATTTT	CATEGGGYTDTQYF
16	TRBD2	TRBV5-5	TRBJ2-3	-	TGTGCCAGCAGCCGAGGACTAGCGGGAGCCACAGATACGCAGTATTTT	CASSRGLAGATDTQYF
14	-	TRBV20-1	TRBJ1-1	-	TGCAGTGCTAGAGAGAGGCGTACCAGGACTGAAGCTTTCTTT	CSARERRTRTEAFF
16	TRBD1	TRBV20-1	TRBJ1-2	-	TGCAGTGCTAGAGTTTCCTCGGGACAGCCAATCTATGGCTACACCTTC	CSARVSSGQPIYGYTF
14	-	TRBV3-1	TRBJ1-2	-	TGTGCCAGCAGTCCTCGATCCTTTTTATATGGCTACACCTTC	CASSPRSFLYGYTF
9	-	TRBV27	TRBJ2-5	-	TGCCAGTACCAAGAGACCCAGTACTTC	CQYQETQYF
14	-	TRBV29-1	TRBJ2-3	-	TGCAGCGTTGGGTCTGGCGGTGGGTCAGATACGCAGTATTTT	CSVGSGGGSDTQYF
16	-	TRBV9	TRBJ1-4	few	TGTGCCAGCAGCGTAGGTAGGGCTACGACTAATGAAAAACTGTTTTTT	CASSVGRATTNEKLFF
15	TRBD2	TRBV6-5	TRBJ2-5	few	TGTGCCAGCAGTTTAGCGGGGTCAGGCGTTGAGACCCAGTACTTC	CASSLAGSGVETQYF
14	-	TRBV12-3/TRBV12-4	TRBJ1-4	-	TGTGCCAGCAGTATAGGTGGGGATAATGAAAAACTGTTTTTT	CASSIGGDNEKLFF
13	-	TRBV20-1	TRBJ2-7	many	TGCAGTGCTAGGGGACTTGACTCCTACGAGCAGTACTTC	CSARGLDSYEQYF
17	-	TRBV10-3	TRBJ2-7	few	TGTGCCATCAGTCAGACGGAAGGGCATACGCAGCCCTACGAGCAGTACTTC	CAISQTEGHTQPYEQYF
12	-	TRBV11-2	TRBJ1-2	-	TGTGCCGGCAGCTTAGTTGCCTATGGCTACACCTTC	CAGSLVAYGYTF
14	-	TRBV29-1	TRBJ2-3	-	TGCAGCGTTCGCTTTCTGGGTCCCACAGATACGCAGTATTTT	CSVRFLGPTDTQYF
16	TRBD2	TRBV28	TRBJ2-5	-	TGTGCCAGCAGCCCCGGCGCTAGCGGGGGGGCTGAGACCCAGTACTTC	CASSPGASGGAETQYF
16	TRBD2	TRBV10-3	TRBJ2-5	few	TGTGCCATCAGTCGGACTAGCGGGGGCGCACAAGAGACCCAGTACTTC	CAISRTSGGAQETQYF
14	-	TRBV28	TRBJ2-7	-	TGTGCCAGCAGTTTATCGGAAAGCTCCTACGAGCAGTACTTC	CASSLSESSYEQYF
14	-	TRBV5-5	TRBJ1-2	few	TGTGCCAGCAGCTTGGTGGCGGAGACCTATGGCTACACCTTC	CASSLVAETYGYTF
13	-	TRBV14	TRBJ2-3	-	TGTGCCAGCAGCCAGCAGTTCACAGATACGCAGTATTTT	CASSQQFTDTQYF
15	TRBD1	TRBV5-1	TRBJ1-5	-	TGCGCCGGCAGCTTGGGGACAGTGGACAATCAGCCCCAGCATTTT	CAGSLGTVDNQPQHF
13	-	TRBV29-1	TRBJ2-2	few	TGCAGCGTAGATACAGGGTACACCGGGGAGCTGTTTTTT	CSVDTGYTGELFF
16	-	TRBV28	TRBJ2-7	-	TGTGCCAGCAGTACAGGCGGGGCTACTATCTCCTACGAGCAGTACTTC	CASSTGGATISYEQYF
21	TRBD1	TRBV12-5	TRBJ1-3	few	TGTGCTAGTGGTTTGGTAAGGTTGACAGGGGGCCTCAAGAGCTCTGGAAACACCATATATTTT	CASGLVRLTGGLKSSGNTIYF
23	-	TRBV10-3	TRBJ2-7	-	TGTGCCATCAGTGGTGCCTTTGGTACTGTGACCGGTCCTACTAAGATCGGTGGGTACGAGCAGTACTTC	CAISGAFGTVTGPTKIGGYEQYF
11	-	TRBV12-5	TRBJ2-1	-	TGTGCTAGTGGTTTGAACCACGAGCAGTTCTTC	CASGLNHEQFF
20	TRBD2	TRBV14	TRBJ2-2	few	TGTGCCAGCAGCCAAGACCCGGGACTAGCGGGGGTATACTTGACCGGGGAGCTGTTTTTT	CASSQDPGLAGVYLTGELFF
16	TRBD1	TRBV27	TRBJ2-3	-	TGTGCCAGCAGTTCTCAGGGGGCCCTTTTCACAGATACGCAGTATTTT	CASSSQGALFTDTQYF
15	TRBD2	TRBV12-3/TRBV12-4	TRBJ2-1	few	TGTGCCAGCAACCTCCCTAGCGGCTCTAACAATGAGCAGTTCTTC	CASNLPSGSNNEQFF